This T cell receptor beta chain was recovered during a study of CD8 T cells in Susac syndrome. Random hexamers primed reverse transcription of roughly 0.45 to 1 ug RNA. TCRdb reanalysed the immunoSEQ multiplex PCR reads using MiXCR and keeps one entry per CDR3 protein. Of 200,000 to 250,000 distinct CDR3 sequences in the sample, around 90% were seen once. The CDR3 loop spans 15 amino acids. Germline values: CDR1 ENHRY, CDR2 SYGVKD. V lost 3 bases to trimming and J lost 4 bases; unmatched junction nucleotides: 3. The receptor was isolated from a human donor with multiple sclerosis. This chain connects TRBV10-3 to TRBJ2-3, with TRBD2 identical over 11 bases. Sequencing was carried out using CD8+ T cells from PBMCs. The CDR3 loop reads CAISDVAGGPDTQYF. In nucleotides, the CDR3 is TGTGCCATCAGTGACGTAGCGGGAGGGCCAGATACGCAGTATTTT.